These T cell receptor beta chains were read from a single sample in a study of blood T cells in healthy people across ages. MiXCR was run by TCRdb on the 5' RACE reads, yielding one entry per CDR3 protein. The sample holds roughly 1.6 million distinct CDR3 sequences, around 36% seen once. What was sequenced was blood. The receptors come from a woman in her twenties or thirties in good health. CDR3s include the opening cysteine and the closing phenylalanine or tryptophan. The D gene is left open where the match is weak. Clone size is stated in some rows and not others, as once, few, many or a class when expanded.

TRBJ1-3 TRBV12-3/TRBV12-4 . once TGTGCCAGCAGGACCGAGAGGGCCTCTGGAAACACCATATATTTT CASRTERASGNTIYF
TRBJ2-7 TRBV5-1 TRBD1 . TGCGCCAGCACCTATGGGACAGGGGGGTTCGCCTACGAGCAGTACTTC CASTYGTGGFAYEQYF
TRBJ2-1 TRBV11-2 TRBD2 . TGTGCCAGCAGCCTCATTAGCGGGAGCCACTTCAATGAGCAGTTCTTC CASSLISGSHFNEQFF
TRBJ2-5 TRBV20-1 TRBD2 . TGCAGTGCTAGAGTGGGAGCGGGGGGGCAAGAGACCCAGTACTTC CSARVGAGGQETQYF
TRBJ1-5 TRBV20-1 TRBD1 few TGCAGTGCTAGAGGGTACCGGGACAGCTTCAATCAGCCCCAGCATTTT CSARGYRDSFNQPQHF
TRBJ1-1 TRBV11-2 . once TGTGCCAGTGAACTACAAGGGGGAGGCACTGAAGCTTTCTTT CASELQGGGTEAFF
TRBJ2-3 TRBV5-1 . . TGCGCCCGCAGCATGGGAATCGCAGATACGCAGTATTTT CARSMGIADTQYF
TRBJ2-5 TRBV20-1 . . TGCAGTGCAGGCCTTTGGGGGACCCAGTACTTC CSAGLWGTQYF
TRBJ1-6 TRBV11-2 . few TGTGCCAGCAGCCCCGGAACCCGTAGCTCACCCCTCCACTTT CASSPGTRSSPLHF
TRBJ2-7 TRBV6-4 TRBD2 few TGTGCCAGCAGTGACGACGGGACTAGCGGCTACGAGCAGTACTTC CASSDDGTSGYEQYF
TRBJ1-5 TRBV28 . few TGTGCCAGCAGTTTATCCAGGGTGAATCAGCCCCAGCATTTT CASSLSRVNQPQHF
TRBJ2-7 TRBV12-3/TRBV12-4 TRBD2 . TGTGCCAGCAGTGCAAGAGGACTAGCGGGGGTATCGGCCCACGAGCAGTACTTC CASSARGLAGVSAHEQYF
TRBJ2-5 TRBV7-9 TRBD1 many TGTGCCAGCAGCCTGGACAGGGGGGTAGAGACCCAGTACTTC CASSLDRGVETQYF
TRBJ2-1 TRBV7-9 . . TGTGCCAGCAGCCGGTCCCTGACGGGAGCGCGAAATGAGCAGTTCTTC CASSRSLTGARNEQFF
TRBJ2-3 TRBV4-1 TRBD2 few TGCGCCAGCAGCCAACTAGCGGGAGGACTAGAGGATACGCAGTATTTT CASSQLAGGLEDTQYF